Listed below are T cell receptor beta chains from one sample, sequenced in a study of TIL therapy for anti-PD-1-resistant metastatic lung cancer. Sequenced by immunoSEQ multiplex PCR; TCRdb stores in-frame clones only, minus some. The sample lists roughly 92,000 clones, just over 65% seen once, with roughly 9.8% in the top ten. The sequencing here drew on tumor tissue, taken at baseline. The receptors shown here come from a person aged 25-79 years with non-small cell lung cancer. CDR3s include the opening cysteine and the closing phenylalanine or tryptophan. The D gene is left open where the match is weak. Clone size is stated in some rows and not others, as once, few, many or a class when expanded.

CDR3	DNA	J	size	D	length	V
CASSWRTSGAYEQYF	TGTGCCAGCAGCTGGAGGACTAGCGGTGCCTACGAGCAGTACTTC	TRBJ2-7	few	TRBD2	15	TRBV13
CASRLLPGLAGAADTQYF	TGTGCCAGCAGACTTCTCCCGGGACTAGCGGGAGCTGCAGATACGCAGTATTTT	TRBJ2-3	NA	TRBD2	18	TRBV27
CASSWGEGEQFF	TGTGCCAGCAGCTGGGGTGAGGGTGAGCAGTTCTTC	TRBJ2-1	many	NA	12	TRBV7-6
CASRTLSYNSPLHF	TGTGCCAGCAGGACGCTCTCCTATAATTCACCCCTCCACTTT	TRBJ1-6	few	NA	14	TRBV3-1/TRBV3-2
CASSYYGGEGTDTQYF	TGTGCCAGCAGTTACTATGGGGGAGAGGGCACAGATACGCAGTATTTT	TRBJ2-3	few	NA	16	TRBV6-5
CASSRQLAYEQYF	TGTGCCAGCTCCCGGCAGCTAGCCTACGAGCAGTACTTC	TRBJ2-7	NA	NA	13	TRBV6-6
CASSEDRRRTNYGYTF	TGCGCCAGCAGCGAAGACAGGAGAAGGACTAACTATGGCTACACCTTC	TRBJ1-2	many	NA	16	TRBV5-1
CASRSGLDNEQFF	TGTGCCAGCAGAAGCGGGCTAGACAATGAGCAGTTCTTC	TRBJ2-1	NA	NA	13	TRBV27
CASTSGGVSPRKFF	TGTGCCAGCACGAGCGGAGGAGTGAGCCCTCGAAAGTTCTTC	TRBJ2-1	NA	NA	14	TRBV2
CASSYGVANTGELFF	TGTGCCAGCAGCTACGGGGTCGCGAACACCGGGGAGCTGTTTTTT	TRBJ2-2	few	NA	15	TRBV7-9
CATSRDGQAYNEQFF	TGTGCCACCAGCAGAGATGGGCAGGCCTACAATGAGCAGTTCTTC	TRBJ2-1	NA	NA	15	TRBV15
CASSETGRVDGYTF	TGTGCCAGCAGTGAAACTGGGAGGGTGGATGGCTACACCTTC	TRBJ1-2	few	NA	14	TRBV6-1
CAISGDRGFYEQYF	TGTGCCATCAGCGGGGACAGGGGGTTTTACGAGCAGTACTTC	TRBJ2-7	few	TRBD1	14	TRBV10-3
CASSRQGSYNEQFF	TGTGCCAGCAGTCGACAGGGATCCTACAATGAGCAGTTCTTC	TRBJ2-1	NA	TRBD1	14	TRBV7-9
CASSRDGTYEQYF	TGTGCCAGCAGTCGGGACGGGACCTACGAGCAGTACTTC	TRBJ2-7	NA	NA	13	TRBV12-3/TRBV12-4
CASSSLREGEQFF	TGTGCCAGCAGTTCTCTCAGGGAAGGCGAGCAGTTCTTC	TRBJ2-1	NA	NA	13	TRBV12-3/TRBV12-4
CASSQVWGLEAFF	TGCGCCAGCAGCCAAGTATGGGGCCTGGAAGCTTTCTTT	TRBJ1-1	NA	NA	13	TRBV4-1
CASSPGTDPSYGYTF	TGTGCCAGCAGCCCGGGGACCGACCCCAGCTATGGCTACACCTTC	TRBJ1-2	NA	NA	15	TRBV11-2
CASSPPTGRDTQYF	TGTGCCAGCTCACCCCCGACAGGGAGAGATACGCAGTATTTT	TRBJ2-3	many	TRBD1	14	TRBV18
CASSQLTGWNTIYF	TGCGCCAGCAGCCAATTGACAGGTTGGAACACCATATATTTT	TRBJ1-3	NA	NA	14	TRBV4-1
CASSTGQGRDQPQHF	TGTGCCAGCAGTACGGGACAGGGGAGAGACCAGCCCCAGCATTTT	TRBJ1-5	NA	TRBD1	15	TRBV28
CASSLTLGEQYF	TGTGCCAGCAGCTTAACCCTGGGCGAGCAGTACTTC	TRBJ2-7	NA	NA	12	TRBV7-2
CASSQPDREESPLHF	TGCGCCAGCAGCCAACCGGACAGGGAGGAATCACCCCTCCACTTT	TRBJ1-6	few	TRBD1	15	TRBV4-1
CASRDIAYEQCF	TGTGCCAGCAGGGACATTGCCTACGAGCAGTGCTTC	TRBJ2-7	NA	NA	12	TRBV2
CSVVELAGVGYNEQFF	TGCAGCGTTGTTGAACTAGCGGGAGTAGGCTACAATGAGCAGTTCTTC	TRBJ2-1	NA	TRBD2	16	TRBV29-1
CASSLQGANTGELFF	TGTGCCAGCAGCCTACAGGGCGCGAACACCGGGGAGCTGTTTTTT	TRBJ2-2	NA	NA	15	TRBV11-2
CASIWETGPVYEQYF	TGTGCCAGCATATGGGAGACAGGGCCCGTCTACGAGCAGTACTTC	TRBJ2-7	few	TRBD1	15	TRBV2
CASRLQGRVTEAFF	TGCGCCAGCAGATTACAGGGGCGGGTCACTGAAGCTTTCTTT	TRBJ1-1	few	TRBD1	14	TRBV5-1
CASSSALLETQYF	TGTGCCAGCAGCTCGGCCCTCTTAGAGACCCAGTACTTC	TRBJ2-5	NA	NA	13	TRBV7-9
CASSLGPSLYNEQFF	TGTGCCAGCAGTTTAGGCCCTAGCCTATACAATGAGCAGTTCTTC	TRBJ2-1	NA	NA	15	TRBV28
CASSLLGHAYEQYF	TGTGCCAGCAGTTTGTTGGGACACGCCTACGAGCAGTACTTC	TRBJ2-7	NA	NA	14	TRBV28
CASTWGQINSPLHF	TGTGCCAGCACGTGGGGACAGATTAATTCACCCCTCCACTTT	TRBJ1-6	NA	TRBD1	14	TRBV28
CASSYSAGGYNEQFF	TGTGCCAGCAGTTACTCGGCGGGCGGATACAATGAGCAGTTCTTC	TRBJ2-1	NA	NA	15	TRBV6-5
CASSQIGIKGDRVSEAFF	TGCGCCAGCAGCCAAATAGGCATTAAAGGGGACAGGGTCTCTGAAGCTTTCTTT	TRBJ1-1	NA	TRBD1	18	TRBV4-3
CASSLQGKAYNEQFF	TGTGCCAGCAGCTTACAGGGAAAGGCCTACAATGAGCAGTTCTTC	TRBJ2-1	NA	NA	15	TRBV7-2
CATGGLPTYEQYF	TGTGCCACTGGGGGGCTACCAACCTACGAGCAGTACTTC	TRBJ2-7	NA	NA	13	TRBV5-4
CASSFALAGASNEQYF	TGTGCCAGCAGCTTTGCACTAGCGGGAGCGTCCAACGAGCAGTACTTC	TRBJ2-7	once	TRBD2	16	TRBV7-6
CASSKGQGNEQYF	TGTGCCAGCAGCAAAGGACAGGGGAACGAGCAGTACTTC	TRBJ2-7	NA	TRBD1	13	TRBV11-2
CASSTGTGPYEQYF	TGCGCCAGCAGCACTGGGACAGGCCCCTACGAGCAGTACTTC	TRBJ2-7	NA	TRBD1	14	TRBV5-1
CASSQDSHSGNTIYF	TGTGCCAGCAGCCAAGACAGCCACTCTGGAAACACCATATATTTT	TRBJ1-3	few	NA	15	TRBV3-1/TRBV3-2
CASSRDEFSGNTIYF	TGTGCCAGCAGTCGCGACGAGTTCTCTGGAAACACCATATATTTT	TRBJ1-3	NA	NA	15	TRBV6-5
CASSPRRAYEQYF	TGTGCCAGCAGCCCCCGGAGGGCGTACGAGCAGTACTTC	TRBJ2-7	NA	NA	13	TRBV7-2
CAISESGSNGEQYF	TGTGCCATCAGTGAGTCGGGGTCAAATGGGGAGCAGTACTTC	TRBJ2-7	NA	NA	14	TRBV10-3
CASSYRAGGEQYF	TGTGCCAGCAGTTACCGGGCCGGCGGCGAGCAGTACTTC	TRBJ2-7	NA	NA	13	TRBV6-5
CASSTTGPLSGNTIYF	TGTGCCAGCTCAACCACCGGGCCGCTATCTGGAAACACCATATATTTT	TRBJ1-3	NA	NA	16	TRBV18
CATSTGDNEKLFF	TGCGCCACCTCGACAGGGGATAATGAAAAACTGTTTTTT	TRBJ1-4	NA	TRBD1	13	TRBV5-1
CASSLQSLYGYTF	TGTGCCAGCAGCTTACAGAGTTTATATGGCTACACCTTC	TRBJ1-2	NA	NA	13	TRBV11-2
CASSAEWGETQYF	TGTGCCAGCAGCGCAGAGTGGGGAGAGACCCAGTACTTC	TRBJ2-5	few	NA	13	TRBV11-2
CASALRTGQPQHF	TGCGCCAGCGCCCTAAGGACAGGTCAGCCCCAGCATTTT	TRBJ1-5	NA	TRBD1	13	TRBV5-1
CASSVEFSGSRSTGELFF	TGTGCCAGCAGCGTAGAGTTTAGCGGGAGTAGAAGCACCGGGGAGCTGTTTTTT	TRBJ2-2	NA	TRBD2	18	TRBV9
CASSLGTGYYYNSPLHF	TGTGCCAGCAGCTTGGGGACAGGCTATTACTATAATTCACCCCTCCACTTT	TRBJ1-6	NA	TRBD1	17	TRBV5-6
CASSQGSYSSGANVLTF	TGTGCCAGCAGCCAAGGTAGTTACAGCTCTGGGGCCAACGTCCTGACTTTC	TRBJ2-6	once	NA	17	TRBV3-1/TRBV3-2
CASSLRAVQGRQDTQYF	TGCGCCAGCAGCTTGAGGGCAGTCCAGGGGCGACAAGATACGCAGTATTTT	TRBJ2-3	NA	NA	17	TRBV5-1
CASSPFSGRNTGELFF	TGTGCCAGCTCACCATTTAGCGGGAGAAACACCGGGGAGCTGTTTTTT	TRBJ2-2	NA	TRBD2	16	TRBV18
CASSVGTNYEQYF	TGTGCCAGCAGCGTAGGGACAAACTACGAGCAGTACTTC	TRBJ2-7	NA	NA	13	TRBV9